This entry lists 26 T cell receptor beta chains sequenced from one sample in a study of PD-1 blockade in classical Hodgkin lymphoma. Every patient relapsed after autologous stem cell transplantation, and brentuximab vedotin exposure varied. The assay was immunoSEQ multiplex PCR, and TCRdb's table has in-frame clones only and misses some. The sample includes 90,000 to 100,000 clones, 80% to 95% of them seen just once. The sample here was peripheral blood mononuclear cells (PBMCs), taken at baseline. These receptors were obtained from a human donor with classical Hodgkin lymphoma.

The gene calls are TRBV11-2 and TRBJ1-1; D is ambiguous. Germline lookup yields CDR1 SGHAT and CDR2 FQNNGV. CDR3 length equals 12 residues. Trimming pared 5 bases from V and 5 bases from J, leaving 9 bases between. CDR3 sequence (DNA): TGTGCCAGCAGCCTAAGCGCAACTGAAGCTTTCTTT. Translated, it gives CASSLSATEAFF.

J is TRBJ2-4 and V is TRBV27, with a weak D call TRBD1 (5 bases). CDR1 and CDR2 (germline): MNHEY, SMNVEV (reference sequence). This CDR3 contains 16 residues. Trimming shortened V by 0 bases and J by 0 bases, and 9 bases separated the two germline ends. This chain's CDR3 is CASSLSSGLAKNIQYF. For the CDR3, the DNA is TGTGCCAGCAGTTTATCATCAGGGTTAGCCAAAAACATTCAGTACTTC.

The gene calls are TRBV5-4 and TRBJ2-3; 12 bases match TRBD2. V was pared by 4 bases and J by 5 bases, with 2 bases of the junction left unmatched. This CDR3 is built from 14 residues. The germline CDR1 and CDR2 sequences are SGHNT and YYREEE (reference sequence). CDR3: CASSQGLAGDTQYF. In DNA form, the CDR3 reads TGTGCCAGCAGCCAGGGACTAGCGGGAGATACGCAGTATTTT. Full variable domain (outside the CDR3, taken from reference TRBV5-4 and TRBJ2-3): ETGVTQSPTHLIKTRGQQVTLRCSSQSGHNTVSWYQQALGQGPQFIFQYYREEENGRGNFPPRFSGLQFPNYSSELNVNALELDDSALYLCASSQGLAGDTQYFGPGTRLTVL.

This clone was recorded once. This chain joins TRBV5-1 and TRBJ2-2, with unresolved D. V lost 8 bases and J lost 6, with 8 bases in between. CDR3 length: 11 residues. The V gene's germline CDR1 is SGHRS and CDR2 YFSETQ. The CDR3 DNA reads TGCGCCAGTGTATCCGCCGGGGAGCTGTTTTTT. Amino acid sequence: CASVSAGELFF.

The V gene is TRBV25-1, the J gene TRBJ1-2, with D maybe TRBD1 (5 bases). This CDR3 comprises 14 residues. Germline V gene sequence: CDR1 MGHDK, CDR2 SYGVNS. Trimming cost V 3 bases and J 1 base, with 9 bases left between them. CDR3 bases: TGTGCCAGCAGTGATGACAGCATTAACTATGGCTACACCTTC. Its translation: CASSDDSINYGYTF.

The chain links TRBV30 to TRBJ2-5; no firm D call. Germline V gene data show CDR1 as GTSNPN and CDR2 as SVGIG (reference sequence). Deletions cut 4 bases from V and 4 bases from J, with 10 bases between. The CDR3 has 12 amino acids. The CDR3 sequence is CAWKGWGETQYF. The CDR3 DNA follows: TGTGCCTGGAAAGGATGGGGAGAGACCCAGTACTTC.

The rearrangement joins TRBV2 to TRBJ2-5; TRBD2 agrees at 9 bases. The CDR3 is 16 residues long. CDR1 and CDR2 (germline): SNHLY, FYNNEI. Germline trimming cut 3 bases from V and 5 bases from J; bases unmatched to any gene: 10. The CDR3 protein is CASSDRRGGIFETQYF. CDR3 nucleotides: TGTGCCAGCAGTGACCGGCGGGGGGGTATTTTCGAGACCCAGTACTTC. The variable domain in full, with the rest retrieved from reference TRBV2 and TRBJ2-5, is EPEVTQTPSHQVTQMGQEVILRCVPISNHLYFYWYRQILGQKVEFLVSFYNNEISEKSEIFDDQFSVERPDGSNFTLKIRSTKLEDSAMYFCASSDRRGGIFETQYFGPGTRLLVL.

The chain carries TRBV29-1 and TRBJ2-3; D not certain. The germline V and J ends were trimmed by 1 base and 5 bases, with 10 bases remaining between them. CDR3 length equals 13 residues. In germline, CDR1 is SQVTM, CDR2 ANQGSEA. The CDR3 is CSVEARAVDTQYF. The CDR3 DNA sequence: TGCAGCGTTGAAGCCCGGGCAGTAGATACGCAGTATTTT.

This clone was observed a single time. J is TRBJ2-6 and V is TRBV11-3; D remains unclear. CDR1 is SGHNT, CDR2 YENEEA, per germline. Trimming removed 5 bases at V and 1 base at J, with 15 bases between. This CDR3 spans 17 amino acids. CDR3 loop: CASSESFTLSGANVLTF. In DNA, the CDR3 is TGTGCCAGCAGCGAAAGCTTTACGCTTTCTGGGGCCAACGTCCTGACTTTC.

For the CDR3, the DNA is TGTGCCAGCTCACGACGACAGGGCGGCGATTCGGAAGGCTACACCTTC. Translated: CASSRRQGGDSEGYTF. The gene calls are TRBV18 and TRBJ1-2; 7 bases line up with TRBD1. Per germline, CDR1 KGHSH and CDR2 LQKENI. This CDR3 comprises 16 residues. V shed 4 bases and J 8 bases; nucleotides not matched to a gene: 16.

This clone appeared once. This chain connects TRBV5-1 to TRBJ2-3; TRBD2 aligns across 15 bases. Germline lookup yields CDR1 SGHRS and CDR2 YFSETQ. CDR3 length equals 18 residues. Germline trimming cut 3 bases from V and 4 bases from J; bases unmatched to any gene: 9. CDR3 loop: CASSWRTSGRATADTQYF. The CDR3 DNA sequence: TGCGCCAGCAGCTGGCGGACTAGCGGGAGGGCCACGGCAGATACGCAGTATTTT.

V usage is TRBV28 and J usage is TRBJ2-1; the match to TRBD2 covers 13 bases. This CDR3 comprises 16 residues. Germline CDR1 and CDR2: MDHEN and SYDVKM. Trimming took 4 bases from V and 6 from J; bases not matched to a gene: 6. The CDR3 sequence: CASSSPRTSGSNEQFF. The CDR3 region has the DNA TGTGCCAGCAGTTCTCCCCGGACTAGCGGGAGCAATGAGCAGTTCTTC.

This clone is deemed medium-sized (0.01 to 0.1%). V usage is TRBV10-2 and J usage is TRBJ2-7; no reliable D call. CDR3 length: 15 amino acids. Trimming removed 5 bases from V and 4 bases from J, with 18 bases in between. Germline V gene sequence: CDR1 WSHSY, CDR2 SAAADI. The DNA for the CDR3 is TGCGCCAGCAGTATACCGGCAACGCGGATTTACGAGCAGTACTTC. Its protein product is CASSIPATRIYEQYF.

The rearrangement links TRBV28 to TRBJ1-1; no reliable D call. V was shortened by 3 bases and J by 0 bases, with 5 bases between the two germline ends. The CDR3 is 13 amino acids. CDR1 and CDR2 from the germline V gene are MDHEN and SYDVKM. CDR3 protein: CASSFRMNTEAFF. The CDR3 DNA sequence: TGTGCCAGCAGTTTCCGGATGAACACTGAAGCTTTCTTT.

This chain joins TRBV11-2 and TRBJ2-7; the D call may be TRBD1 or TRBD2 (6 bases each). Trimming cost V 7 bases and J 4 bases, with 20 bases left between them. CDR3 length: 15 residues. Germline V gives CDR1 SGHAT, CDR2 FQNNGV. CDR3: CASTWGAGPTYEQYF. CDR3 DNA sequence: TGTGCCAGCACTTGGGGGGCAGGGCCAACTTACGAGCAGTACTTC.

The sample holds one count of this clone. The chain is built from TRBV27 and TRBJ1-3; D remains unclear. The V gene lost 3 bases and the J gene lost 0 bases, with 6 bases spanning the gap. Germline assignment: CDR1 MNHEY and CDR2 SMNVEV (reference sequence). CDR3 length: 14 residues. CDR3 residues: CASSFKGSGNTIYF. The CDR3 nucleotides are TGTGCCAGCAGTTTCAAGGGCTCTGGAAACACCATATATTTT.

V is TRBV10-2 and J is TRBJ2-2; no definite D call. The V and J ends lost 6 bases and 3 bases respectively, with 14 bases between them. CDR1 and CDR2 from the germline V gene are WSHSY and SAAADI. The CDR3 has 15 residues. The CDR3 DNA reads as TGCGCCAGCAGGACATTGGGGTTACACACCGGGGAGCTGTTTTTT. This gives the protein CASRTLGLHTGELFF.

The V call is TRBV11-3, the J call TRBJ2-1; the D gene is possibly TRBD2 (5 bases). V lost 0 bases and J 7 bases, leaving 7 bases between the germline ends. The germline V gene has CDR1 SGHNT and CDR2 YENEEA. The CDR3 is 13 amino acids. The DNA for the CDR3 is TGTGCCAGCAGCTTAGATCCGGGGAATGAGCAGTTCTTC. Protein: CASSLDPGNEQFF.

The chain combines TRBV6-1 with TRBJ2-7; 7 bases are shared with TRBD2. This CDR3 has 11 amino acids. The V and J ends lost 5 bases and 5 bases, in that order; junction bases with no gene match: 0. The germline gives CDR1 MNHNS, CDR2 SASEGT. CDR3 nucleotides: TGTGCCAGCAGTCGGGGGGACGAGCAGTACTTC. It yields the protein CASSRGDEQYF.

The chain carries TRBV6-5 and TRBJ2-1; D is undetermined. CDR1 is MNHEY, CDR2 SVGAGI, per germline. This CDR3 contains 13 residues. Trimming took 5 bases from V and 5 from J, leaving 10 bases between them. The CDR3 DNA follows: TGTGCCAGCAGTCGTTCAGTGGACAATGAGCAGTTCTTC. This translates into CASSRSVDNEQFF.

This sequence joins TRBV5-6 and TRBJ2-7, with TRBD2 matching over 8 bases. Trimming at V came to 7 bases and at J to 5 bases, leaving 8 bases not matched to a gene. Germline CDR1 is SGHDT and CDR2 is YYEEEE. The CDR3 is made up of 13 amino acids. This chain's CDR3 is CASSGTGGHEQYF. Written as DNA, the CDR3 is TGTGCCAGCTCGGGAACGGGGGGGCACGAGCAGTACTTC.

The V gene is TRBV9, the J gene TRBJ1-2; unclear D gene. The CDR3 has 15 amino acids. The germline V and J ends were trimmed by 0 bases and 4 bases, with 13 bases remaining between them. The V gene's germline CDR1 is SGDLS and CDR2 YYNGEE. The CDR3 coding sequence is TGTGCCAGCAGCGTAGCGTCCTTCTCCCCCTATGGCTACACCTTC. This translates into CASSVASFSPYGYTF.

This chain joins TRBV4-1 and TRBJ2-7, with 10 positions matching TRBD2. The J segment lost 0 bases and the V segment lost 4 bases, leaving 9 bases of the junction unmatched. Germline-derived CDR1 and CDR2 are MGHRA and YSYEKL. The CDR3 loop spans 17 amino acids. Here the CDR3 DNA reads TGCGCCAGCAGCCCCCCACCCGGGACTAGCGTCTCCTACGAGCAGTACTTC. It yields the protein CASSPPPGTSVSYEQYF.

This chain uses TRBV11-3 with TRBJ2-5, with 8 nucleotides matching TRBD1. The germline V gene encodes CDR1 SGHNT and CDR2 YENEEA. The CDR3 consists of 13 residues. J was trimmed by 4 bases and V by 5 bases; bases with no gene match: 3. CDR3 DNA: TGTGCCAGCAGCACCGGGACAGGAGAGACCCAGTACTTC. This encodes CASSTGTGETQYF.

The rearrangement uses TRBV28 and TRBJ2-7; D remains unclear. Germline V gene sequence: CDR1 MDHEN, CDR2 SYDVKM. V dropped 4 bases and J dropped 8 bases, with 12 bases sitting between them. This CDR3 has 12 residues. CDR3 in DNA: TGTGCCAGCAGTTCGGGCGACAATAAGCAGTACTTC. Translation gives CASSSGDNKQYF.

Only one count was recorded for this clone. The chain is built from TRBV27 and TRBJ1-2; no clear D. Trimming left V 0 bases short and J 4 bases short, with 6 bases between. Germline V gives CDR1 MNHEY, CDR2 SMNVEV (reference sequence). CDR3 length equals 13 residues. CDR3 sequence: CASSLSLGYGYTF. CDR3 nucleotide sequence: TGTGCCAGCAGTTTATCGTTGGGCTATGGCTACACCTTC.